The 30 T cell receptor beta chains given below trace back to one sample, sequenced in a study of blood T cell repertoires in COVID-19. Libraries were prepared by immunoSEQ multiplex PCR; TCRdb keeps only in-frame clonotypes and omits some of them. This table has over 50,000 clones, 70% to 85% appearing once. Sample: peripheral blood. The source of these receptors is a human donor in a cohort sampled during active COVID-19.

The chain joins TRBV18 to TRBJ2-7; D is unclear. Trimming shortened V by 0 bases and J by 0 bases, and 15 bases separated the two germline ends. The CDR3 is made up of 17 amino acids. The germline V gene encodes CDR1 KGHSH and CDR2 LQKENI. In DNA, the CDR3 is TGTGCCAGCTCACCACCGATATCTAGTCACGGCTCCTACGAGCAGTACTTC. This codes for CASSPPISSHGSYEQYF.

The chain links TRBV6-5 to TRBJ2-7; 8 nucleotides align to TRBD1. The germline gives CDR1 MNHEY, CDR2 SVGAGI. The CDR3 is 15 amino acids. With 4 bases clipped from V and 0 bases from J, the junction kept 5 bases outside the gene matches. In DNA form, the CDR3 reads TGTGCCAGCAGTTGGAACAGGGGGAGCTCCTACGAGCAGTACTTC. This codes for CASSWNRGSSYEQYF.

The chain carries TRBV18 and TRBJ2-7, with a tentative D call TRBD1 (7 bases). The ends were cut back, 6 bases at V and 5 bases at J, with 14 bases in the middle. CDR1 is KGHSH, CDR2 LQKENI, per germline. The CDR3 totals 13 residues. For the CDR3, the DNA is TGTGCCAGCTCTCTGTCAGGGGGGAACGAGCAGTACTTC. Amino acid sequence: CASSLSGGNEQYF.

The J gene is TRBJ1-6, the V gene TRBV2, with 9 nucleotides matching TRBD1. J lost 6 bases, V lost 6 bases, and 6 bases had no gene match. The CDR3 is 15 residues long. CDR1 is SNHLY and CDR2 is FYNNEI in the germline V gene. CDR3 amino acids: CASRTPGQGNSPLHF. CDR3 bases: TGTGCCAGCAGAACTCCGGGACAGGGTAATTCACCCCTCCACTTT.

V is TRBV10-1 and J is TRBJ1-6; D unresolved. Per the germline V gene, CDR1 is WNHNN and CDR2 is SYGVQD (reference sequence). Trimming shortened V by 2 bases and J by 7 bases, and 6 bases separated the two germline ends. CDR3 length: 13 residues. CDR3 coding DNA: TGCGCCAGCAGTGAGAGTGCGAATTCACCCCTCCACTTT. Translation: CASSESANSPLHF.

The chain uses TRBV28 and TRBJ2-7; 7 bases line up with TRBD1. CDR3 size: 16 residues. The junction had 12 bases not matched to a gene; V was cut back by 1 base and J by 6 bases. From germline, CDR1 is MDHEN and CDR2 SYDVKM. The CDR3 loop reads CASSLFRQGRGGEQYF. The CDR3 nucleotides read TGTGCCAGCAGTTTATTTCGACAGGGTAGGGGTGGCGAGCAGTACTTC.

CDR3 protein: CASISGTGGEQYF. CDR3 coding DNA: TGTGCCAGCATATCCGGGACAGGAGGCGAGCAGTACTTC. The V call is TRBV28, the J call TRBJ2-7, with 8 bases aligning to TRBD1. V shed 7 bases, J shed 6 bases, and the junction held 8 bases outside the gene matches. Per germline, CDR1 MDHEN and CDR2 SYDVKM. This CDR3 has 13 amino acids.

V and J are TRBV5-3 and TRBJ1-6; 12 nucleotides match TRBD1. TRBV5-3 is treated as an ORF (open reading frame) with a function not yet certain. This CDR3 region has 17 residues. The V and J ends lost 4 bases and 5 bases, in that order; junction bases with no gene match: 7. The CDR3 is CARSPRDRGQNNSPLHF. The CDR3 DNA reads TGTGCCAGAAGCCCCCGGGACAGGGGGCAAAATAATTCACCCCTCCACTTT.

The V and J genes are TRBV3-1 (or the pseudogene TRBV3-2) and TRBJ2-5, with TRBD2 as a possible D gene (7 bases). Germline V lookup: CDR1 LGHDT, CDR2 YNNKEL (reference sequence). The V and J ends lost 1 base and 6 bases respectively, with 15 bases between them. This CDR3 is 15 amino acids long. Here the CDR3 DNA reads TGTGCCAGCAGCCAAGTCTCCGGGGGGACAAAGACCCAGTACTTC. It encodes CASSQVSGGTKTQYF.

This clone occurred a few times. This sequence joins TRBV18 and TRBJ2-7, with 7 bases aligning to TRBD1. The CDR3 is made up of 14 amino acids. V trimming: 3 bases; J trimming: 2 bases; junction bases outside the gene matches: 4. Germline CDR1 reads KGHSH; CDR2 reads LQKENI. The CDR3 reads CASSPQGGPYEQYF. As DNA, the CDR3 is TGTGCCAGCTCACCCCAAGGGGGCCCCTACGAGCAGTACTTC.

The CDR3 DNA reads TGTGCCTGGAGTGCTGAGCCTTTGGAGCAGTACTTC. Translation gives CAWSAEPLEQYF. V usage is TRBV30 and J usage is TRBJ2-7; unclear D gene. CDR1 and CDR2 from the germline V gene are GTSNPN and SVGIG (reference sequence). Deletions cut 1 base from V and 7 bases from J, with 11 bases between. The CDR3 length is 12 residues.

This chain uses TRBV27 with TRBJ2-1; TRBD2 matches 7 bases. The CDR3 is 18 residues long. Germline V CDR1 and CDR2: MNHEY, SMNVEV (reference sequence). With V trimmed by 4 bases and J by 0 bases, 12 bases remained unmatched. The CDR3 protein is CASSSTPRLASSYNEQFF. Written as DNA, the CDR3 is TGTGCCAGCAGTTCCACCCCGAGACTAGCCAGCTCCTACAATGAGCAGTTCTTC.

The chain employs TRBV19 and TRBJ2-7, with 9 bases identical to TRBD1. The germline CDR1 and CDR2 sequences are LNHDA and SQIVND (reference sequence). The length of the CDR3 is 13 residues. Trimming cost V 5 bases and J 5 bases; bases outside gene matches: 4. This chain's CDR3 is CASSDRGDNEQYF. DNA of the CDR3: TGTGCCAGTAGTGACAGGGGGGACAACGAGCAGTACTTC.

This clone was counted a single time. The CDR3 loop reads CASSQDASGTIRGTQYF. CDR3 in DNA: TGTGCCAGCAGCCAAGACGCTTCCGGGACAATTAGGGGGACCCAGTACTTC. The chain is built from TRBV16 and TRBJ2-5, with D possibly matching TRBD1 (6 bases). The V and J ends lost 2 bases and 7 bases respectively, with 23 bases between them. CDR1 and CDR2 from the germline V gene are KGHSY and FQNENV. The CDR3 has 17 amino acids.

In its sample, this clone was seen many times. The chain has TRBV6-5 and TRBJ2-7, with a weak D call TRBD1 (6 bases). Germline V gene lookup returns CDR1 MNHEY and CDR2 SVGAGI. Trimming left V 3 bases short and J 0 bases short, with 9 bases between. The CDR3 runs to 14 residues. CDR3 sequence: CASSYRGSSYEQYF. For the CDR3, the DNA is TGTGCCAGCAGTTATAGGGGGAGCTCCTACGAGCAGTACTTC.

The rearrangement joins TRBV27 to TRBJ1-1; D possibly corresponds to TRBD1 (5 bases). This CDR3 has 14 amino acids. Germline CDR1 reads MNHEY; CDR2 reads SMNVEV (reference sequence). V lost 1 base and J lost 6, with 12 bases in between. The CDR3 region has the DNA TGTGCCAGCAGTTTATTTACCCGGGGGTCTGAAGCTTTCTTT. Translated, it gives CASSLFTRGSEAFF.

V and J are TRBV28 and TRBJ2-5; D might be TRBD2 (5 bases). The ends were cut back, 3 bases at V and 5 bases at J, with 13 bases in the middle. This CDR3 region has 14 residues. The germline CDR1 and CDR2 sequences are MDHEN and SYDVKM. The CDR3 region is CASSFNFERETQYF. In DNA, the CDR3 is TGTGCCAGCAGTTTTAATTTCGAGCGGGAGACCCAGTACTTC.

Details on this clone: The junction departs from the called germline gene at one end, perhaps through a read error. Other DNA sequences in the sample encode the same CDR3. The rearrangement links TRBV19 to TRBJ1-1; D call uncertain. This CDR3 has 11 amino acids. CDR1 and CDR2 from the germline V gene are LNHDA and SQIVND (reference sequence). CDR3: CASNYNTEAFF. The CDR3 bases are TGTGCCAGTAATTATAACACCGAAGCTTTCTTT.

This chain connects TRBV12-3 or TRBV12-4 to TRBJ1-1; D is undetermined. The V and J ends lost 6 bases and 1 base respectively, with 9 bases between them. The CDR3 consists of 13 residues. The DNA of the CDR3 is TGTGCCAGCAGACTCACTGAGAACACTGAAGCTTTCTTT. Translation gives CASRLTENTEAFF.

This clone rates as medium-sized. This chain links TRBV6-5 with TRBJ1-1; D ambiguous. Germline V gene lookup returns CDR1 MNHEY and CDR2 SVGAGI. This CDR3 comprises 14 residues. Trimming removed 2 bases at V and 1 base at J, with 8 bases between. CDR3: CASSYLEKNTEAFF. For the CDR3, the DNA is TGTGCCAGCAGTTACCTAGAAAAGAACACTGAAGCTTTCTTT.

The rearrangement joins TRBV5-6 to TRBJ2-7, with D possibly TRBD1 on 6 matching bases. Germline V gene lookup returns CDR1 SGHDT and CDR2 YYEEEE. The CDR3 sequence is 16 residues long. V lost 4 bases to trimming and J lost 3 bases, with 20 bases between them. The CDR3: CASSGGRGQPIYEQYF. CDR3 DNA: TGTGCCAGCAGCGGGGGCCGTGGACAGCCCATCTACGAGCAGTACTTC.

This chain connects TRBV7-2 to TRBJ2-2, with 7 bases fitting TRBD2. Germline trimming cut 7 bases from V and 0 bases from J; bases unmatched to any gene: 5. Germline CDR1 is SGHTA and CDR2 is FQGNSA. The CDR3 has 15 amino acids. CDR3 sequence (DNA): TGTGCCAGCACCTACAGCGGGGCGAACACCGGGGAGCTGTTTTTT. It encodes CASTYSGANTGELFF.

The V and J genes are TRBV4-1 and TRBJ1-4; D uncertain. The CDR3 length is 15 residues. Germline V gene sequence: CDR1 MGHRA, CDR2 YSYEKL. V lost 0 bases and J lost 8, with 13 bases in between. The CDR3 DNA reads TGCGCCAGCAGCCAAGATGATCGGGTAGGCGAAAAACTGTTTTTT. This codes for CASSQDDRVGEKLFF.

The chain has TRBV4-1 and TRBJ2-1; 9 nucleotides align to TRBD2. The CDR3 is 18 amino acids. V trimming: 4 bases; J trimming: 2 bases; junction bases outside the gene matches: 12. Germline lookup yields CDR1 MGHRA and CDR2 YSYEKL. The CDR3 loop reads CASSLRVVLAGPYNEQFF. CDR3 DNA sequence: TGCGCCAGCAGCCTAAGGGTGGTACTAGCGGGCCCCTACAATGAGCAGTTCTTC.

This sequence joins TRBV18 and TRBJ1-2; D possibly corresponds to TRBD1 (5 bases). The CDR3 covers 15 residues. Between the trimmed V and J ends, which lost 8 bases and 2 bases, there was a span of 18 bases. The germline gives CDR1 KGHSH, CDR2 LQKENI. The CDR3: CASQQIGDTNYGYTF. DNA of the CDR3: TGTGCCAGCCAACAGATAGGGGATACAAACTATGGCTACACCTTC.

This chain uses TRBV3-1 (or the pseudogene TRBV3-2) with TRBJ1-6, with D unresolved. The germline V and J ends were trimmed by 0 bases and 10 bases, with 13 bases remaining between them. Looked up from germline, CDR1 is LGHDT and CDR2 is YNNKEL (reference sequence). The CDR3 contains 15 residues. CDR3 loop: CASSQDWRVRSPLHF. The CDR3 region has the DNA TGTGCCAGCAGCCAAGATTGGAGGGTCAGGTCACCCCTCCACTTT.

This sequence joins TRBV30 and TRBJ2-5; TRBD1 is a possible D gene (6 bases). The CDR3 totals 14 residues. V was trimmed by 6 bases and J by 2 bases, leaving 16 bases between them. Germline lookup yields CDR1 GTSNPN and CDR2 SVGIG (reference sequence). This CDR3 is CACQPWTVQETQYF. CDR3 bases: TGTGCCTGCCAACCTTGGACAGTTCAAGAGACCCAGTACTTC. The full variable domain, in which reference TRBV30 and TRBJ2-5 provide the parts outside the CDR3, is SQTIHQWPATLVQPVGSPLSLECTVEGTSNPNLYWYRQAAGRGLQLLFYSVGIGQISSEVPQNLSASRPQDRQFILSSKKLLLSDSGFYLCACQPWTVQETQYFGPGTRLLVL.

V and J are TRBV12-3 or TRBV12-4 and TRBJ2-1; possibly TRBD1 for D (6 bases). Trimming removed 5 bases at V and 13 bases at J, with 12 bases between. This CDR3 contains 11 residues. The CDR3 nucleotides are TGTGCCAGCAGTACCCGACAGGTTCAGTTCTTC. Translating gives CASSTRQVQFF.

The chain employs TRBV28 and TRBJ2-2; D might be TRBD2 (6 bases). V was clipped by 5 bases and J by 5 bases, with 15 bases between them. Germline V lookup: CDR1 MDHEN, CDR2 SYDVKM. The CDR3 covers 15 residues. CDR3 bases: TGTGCCAGCAGTGTACTAGTTGCGGGGACCGGGGAGCTGTTTTTT. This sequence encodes CASSVLVAGTGELFF.

CDR3 nucleotides: TGTGCCAGCAGGAGGTCATCTAGCTCGAATGAGCAGTTCTTC. Translating it yields CASRRSSSSNEQFF. The genes are TRBV2 and TRBJ2-1, with a tentative D call TRBD2 (5 bases). CDR1 SNHLY and CDR2 FYNNEI come from the germline V gene. There are 14 residues in the CDR3. Trimming pared 6 bases from V and 7 bases from J, leaving 16 bases between.